This TCR beta chain derives from a study of radiotherapy plus CTLA-4 blockade in lung cancer. Across the study: Among enrolled patients, roughly 18% responded and around 30% achieved disease control. The study, taken as a whole, reports: Researchers report tumor-derived TCR clones expanding in blood after radiotherapy plus ipilimumab.

This CDR3 contains 15 residues. Germline V CDR1 and CDR2: SGHTA, FQGNSA. The method was immunoSEQ multiplex PCR; TCRdb's version includes in-frame clones alone and lacks a portion of them. The table records about 60,000 clones, about 72% of them present only once. With respect to this clone: What it binds is unknown. One end of the junction is discordant with germline, which a read error may explain.

The sample consisted of peripheral blood, taken from a patient treated with radiotherapy plus ipilimumab. This chain links TRBV7-2 with TRBJ2-7; tentatively, D is TRBD1 (6 bases). This sequence was found in a human donor with non-small cell lung cancer who had a complete response to radiotherapy plus ipilimumab. The CDR3 protein is CASSQEQGGYYEQYF. DNA of the CDR3: TGCGCCAGCAGCCAAGAACAGGGTGGCTATTACGAGCAGTACTTC.